The next 3 T cell receptor beta chains were all read from a single sample in a study of tumor-infiltrating lymphocytes in primary liver carcinoma. Both blood RNA, taken from unsorted whole blood, and germline DNA were extracted. Starting material of 500 ng total RNA yielded TCR beta cDNA via a constant-region primer. Three nested multiplex PCR rounds, a slightly modified ARM-PCR, produced the libraries for TCR beta. PCR rounds one and two used TRBV1-TRBV30 forward primers with a C-beta reverse primer for approximately 10 cycles each. TCRdb analysed the multiplex PCR reads with MiXCR anew, one entry per CDR3 protein. The table lists 250,000 to 350,000 distinct CDR3 sequences, roughly three fifths of them singletons. The specimen sequenced was peripheral blood. The receptor source for this set is a woman in her 30s with primary liver carcinoma and hepatitis B virus infection.

The chain recombines TRBV6-2 or TRBV6-3 with TRBJ2-4; 7 bases line up with TRBD1. The CDR3 runs 14 residues. Trimming cost V 5 bases and J 6 bases; bases outside gene matches: 7. Germline lookup yields CDR1 MNHEY and CDR2 SVGEGT. CDR3 loop: CASSGDSPRNIQYF. DNA for the CDR3: TGTGCCAGCAGTGGGGACAGCCCCAGAAACATTCAGTACTTC.

This clonotype was seen only a few times. The V call is TRBV4-1, the J call TRBJ1-3, with D possibly being TRBD1 (5 bases). The CDR3 extends over 15 amino acids. CDR1 and CDR2 from the germline V gene are MGHRA and YSYEKL. V was shortened by 2 bases and J by 5 bases, with 13 bases between the two germline ends. The CDR3 protein is CASSQQGASRNTIYF. CDR3 coding DNA: TGCGCCAGCAGCCAACAAGGGGCATCCCGAAACACCATATATTTT.

In the case of this clonotype: A much bigger clone sits one base away, suggesting this may be a read error. The rearrangement uses TRBV11-2 and TRBJ2-1, with D perhaps matching TRBD2 (5 bases). This CDR3 spans 16 amino acids. The germline V gene encodes CDR1 SGHAT and CDR2 FQNNGV. The CDR3 protein is CASNLATRVGYNEQFF. CDR3 nucleotides: TGTGCCAGCAACTTAGCTACGAGGGTAGGGTACAATGAGCAGTTCTTC.